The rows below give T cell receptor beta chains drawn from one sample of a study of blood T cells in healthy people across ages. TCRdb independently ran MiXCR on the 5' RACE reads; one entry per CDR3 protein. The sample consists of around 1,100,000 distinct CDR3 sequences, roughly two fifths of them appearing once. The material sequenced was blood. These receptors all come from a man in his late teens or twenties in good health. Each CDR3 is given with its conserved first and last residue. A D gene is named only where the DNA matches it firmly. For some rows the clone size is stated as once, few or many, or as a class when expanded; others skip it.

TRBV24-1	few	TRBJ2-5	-	TGTGCCACCAGTGAATGGACCCTGAATCAAGAGACCCAGTACTTC	CATSEWTLNQETQYF
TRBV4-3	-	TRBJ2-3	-	TGCGCCAGCACCCTAGGACAGAAAGGCACAGATACGCAGTATTTT	CASTLGQKGTDTQYF
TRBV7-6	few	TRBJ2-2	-	TGTGCCAGCAGCTTATTAGGCCAGAACACCGGGGAGCTGTTTTTT	CASSLLGQNTGELFF
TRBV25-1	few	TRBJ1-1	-	TGTGCCAGCAGTGAGCCTGGGGTTCACACTGAAGCTTTCTTT	CASSEPGVHTEAFF
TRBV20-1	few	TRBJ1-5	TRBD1	TGCAGTGCTCATAATCGACAGGGAGATCAGCCCCAGCATTTT	CSAHNRQGDQPQHF
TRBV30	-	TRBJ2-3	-	TGTGCCTGGAGTTGGGGCCGGACAGATACGCAGTATTTT	CAWSWGRTDTQYF
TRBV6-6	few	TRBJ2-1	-	TGTGCCAGCAGTTTACCGAACCACTACAATGAGCAGTTCTTC	CASSLPNHYNEQFF
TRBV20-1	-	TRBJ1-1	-	TGCAGTGCCGAGCAGGGACTAAACACTGAAGCTTTCTTT	CSAEQGLNTEAFF
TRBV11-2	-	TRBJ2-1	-	TGTGCCACCGCCCAGGTGGGGGGAAATGAGCAGTTCTTC	CATAQVGGNEQFF
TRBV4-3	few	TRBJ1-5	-	TGCGCCAGCAGCCAAGACCCCAGCTACAATCAGCCCCAGCATTTT	CASSQDPSYNQPQHF
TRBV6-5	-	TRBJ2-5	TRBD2	TGTGCCAGCAGTTACTCGATTTCGGGTTCTAGCGGGGCCTTCCGCAATGAGCAGTACTTC	CASSYSISGSSGAFRNEQYF
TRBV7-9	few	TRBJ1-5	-	TGTGCCAGCAGCTTTGAGGGGTATTGGCAGCCCCAGCATTTT	CASSFEGYWQPQHF
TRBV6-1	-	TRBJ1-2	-	TGTGCCAGCAGTGAGACCCCTAACTATGGCTACACCTTC	CASSETPNYGYTF
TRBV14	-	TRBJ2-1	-	TGTGCCAGCAGCTCCTGGGCCGGAAATGAGCAGTTCTTC	CASSSWAGNEQFF
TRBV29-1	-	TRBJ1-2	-	TGCAGCGTACCCAATAGAGGCCTGCGTGGCTACACCTTC	CSVPNRGLRGYTF
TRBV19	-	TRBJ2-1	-	TGTGCCAGACCTAGGAATGAGCAGTTCTTC	CARPRNEQFF
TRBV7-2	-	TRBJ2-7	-	TGTGCCAGCAACTTAGCGATCGGGGATGAGTACTTC	CASNLAIGDEYF
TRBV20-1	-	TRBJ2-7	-	TGCAGTGCTACCTCGGAGTGGAAAACCCGTCAAGACAATGAGCAGTACTTC	CSATSEWKTRQDNEQYF
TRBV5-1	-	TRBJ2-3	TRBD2	TGCGCCAGCAGCTCGGTGACTAGCGGAGTCTACACAGATACGCAGTATTTT	CASSSVTSGVYTDTQYF
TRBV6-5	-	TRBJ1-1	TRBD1	TGTGCCAGCAGTTACGCTTCAACAGGGGCCACTGAAGCTTTCTTT	CASSYASTGATEAFF
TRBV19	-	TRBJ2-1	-	TGTGCCAGTAGCCCGGGGGGCCAACTTTACAATGAGCAGTTCTTC	CASSPGGQLYNEQFF
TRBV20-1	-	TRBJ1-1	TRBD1	TGCAGTGCAGGGACAGGGACGGAGACTGAAGCTTTCTTT	CSAGTGTETEAFF
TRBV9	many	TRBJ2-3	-	TGTGCCAGCAGCCCAGGTGGGACAAGATCAGATACGCAGTATTTT	CASSPGGTRSDTQYF
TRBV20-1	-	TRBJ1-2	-	TGCAGTGCCAGGAGGGGGGGAGGGATCTATGGCTACACCTTC	CSARRGGGIYGYTF
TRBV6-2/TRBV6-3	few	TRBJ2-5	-	TGTGCCAGCAGACCAAGTAGCGGCGAGACCCAGTACTTC	CASRPSSGETQYF
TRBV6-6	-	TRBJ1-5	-	TGTGCCAGCAGTTACTCCCGGGGCTCGGTGGGCAATCAGCCCCAGCATTTT	CASSYSRGSVGNQPQHF
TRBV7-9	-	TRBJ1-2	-	TGTGCCAGCAGTCAAGTGGGGGGTGGCTACACCTTC	CASSQVGGGYTF
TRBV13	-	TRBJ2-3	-	TGTGCCAGCAGCTCCGTAGCGGTCACAGATACGCAGTATTTT	CASSSVAVTDTQYF
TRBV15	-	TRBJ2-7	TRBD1	TGTGCCACCAAGATTGACAGGGGGAGCTCCTACGAGCAGTACTTC	CATKIDRGSSYEQYF
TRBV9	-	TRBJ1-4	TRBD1	TGTGCTAGCAGCGTCGGGACAGGCGCAACTAATGAAAAACTGTTTTTT	CASSVGTGATNEKLFF
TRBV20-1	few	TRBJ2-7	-	TGCAGTGCTAGGCGATTACGCTACAATGAGCAGTACTTC	CSARRLRYNEQYF
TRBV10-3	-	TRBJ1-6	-	TGTGCCATCAGTGAAACAGTACAAGGTGGCAATTCACCCCTCCACTTT	CAISETVQGGNSPLHF
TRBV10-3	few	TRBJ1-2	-	TGTGCCATCAGTGAGAGCTATGGTTACACCTTC	CAISESYGYTF
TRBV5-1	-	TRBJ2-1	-	TGCGCCAGCAGCTTGACTCCGCTTGACAACAATGAGCAGTTCTTC	CASSLTPLDNNEQFF
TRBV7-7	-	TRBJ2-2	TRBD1	TGTGCTAGCAGCTCGCAGGGGGCAGGCACCGGGGAGCTGTTTTTT	CASSSQGAGTGELFF
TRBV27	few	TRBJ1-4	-	TGTGCCAGTTGGGCGGCAGTGGGGGAAAAACTGTTTTTT	CASWAAVGEKLFF
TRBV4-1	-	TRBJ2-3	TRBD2	TGCGCCAGCAGCCAAGAAGGTGGGGGACTAGCGGGCACAGATACGCAGTATTTT	CASSQEGGGLAGTDTQYF
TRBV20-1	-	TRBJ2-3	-	TGCAGTGCCCTCGTTTACACAGATACGCAGTATTTT	CSALVYTDTQYF
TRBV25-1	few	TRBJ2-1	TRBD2	TGTGCCAGCAGTGAACGTCTAGCGGAGTACAATGAGCAGTTCTTC	CASSERLAEYNEQFF
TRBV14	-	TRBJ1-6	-	TGTGCCAGCAGCCCGAACCTAAATTCACCCCTCCACTTT	CASSPNLNSPLHF
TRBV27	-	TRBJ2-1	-	TGTGCCAGCAGTTTATCGGCGGGGAGCTCCTACAATGAGCAGTTCTTC	CASSLSAGSSYNEQFF
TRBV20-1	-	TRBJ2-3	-	TGCAGTGCTAGGACTAGACGCACTTCAGATACGCAGTATTTT	CSARTRRTSDTQYF
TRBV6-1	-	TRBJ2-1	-	TGTGCCAGCAGTGAATTCGGGGGCAATGAGCAGTTCTTC	CASSEFGGNEQFF
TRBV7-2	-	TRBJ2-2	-	TGTGCCAGCAGCCTATTAAGTGCGGCCGGGGAGCTGTTTTTT	CASSLLSAAGELFF
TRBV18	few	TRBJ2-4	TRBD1	TGTGCCAGCTCACCACCGACAGGGGAGTACATTCAGTACTTC	CASSPPTGEYIQYF
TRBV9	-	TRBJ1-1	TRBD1	TGTGCCAGCAGCCTCGACCCGGGACAGGGGGCGCGGAGGACTGAAGCTTTCTTT	CASSLDPGQGARRTEAFF
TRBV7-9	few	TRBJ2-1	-	TGTGCCAGCAGCTTAACCGGACAGCGGAACAATGAGCAGTTCTTC	CASSLTGQRNNEQFF
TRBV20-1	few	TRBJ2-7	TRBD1	TGCAGTGCTAAATCGGGACAGAACTCCTACGAGCAGTACTTC	CSAKSGQNSYEQYF
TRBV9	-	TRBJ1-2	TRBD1	TGTGCCAGCAGCCCCTCGGACAGGGACGTCGGCTACACCTTC	CASSPSDRDVGYTF
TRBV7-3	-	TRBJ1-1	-	TGTGCCAGCAGCTTAGACCCGGGGCAAGATGAAGCTTTCTTT	CASSLDPGQDEAFF
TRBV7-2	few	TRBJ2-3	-	TGTGCCAGCAGCTTGAGGGCACCCCTCACAGATACGCAGTATTTT	CASSLRAPLTDTQYF
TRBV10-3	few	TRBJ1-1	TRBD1	TGTGCCATCCGGACAGGGCCGTCCGGCACTGAAGCTTTCTTT	CAIRTGPSGTEAFF
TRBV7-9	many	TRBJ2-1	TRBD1	TGTGCCAGCTCATTTGGACAGGGGTTTATGGGCTCCTACAATGAGCAGTTCTTC	CASSFGQGFMGSYNEQFF
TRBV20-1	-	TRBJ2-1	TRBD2	TGCAGTGCTAGAGGCCGAGCGGGGGGGACTGAGGGCAATGAGCAGTTCTTC	CSARGRAGGTEGNEQFF
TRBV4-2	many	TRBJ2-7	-	TGTGCCAGCAGCCTAAACAGGGATTCCTACGAGCAGTACTTC	CASSLNRDSYEQYF
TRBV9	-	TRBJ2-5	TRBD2	TGTGCCAGCAGCGTACCGAGCGGGGGGGACCCCTACAATGAGCAGTACTTC	CASSVPSGGDPYNEQYF
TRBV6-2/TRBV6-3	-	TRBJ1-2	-	TGTGCCAGCAGAACAACCTTAGGAGACAAGGGGAACGTTTACTATGGCTACACCTTC	CASRTTLGDKGNVYYGYTF